Following are 28 T cell receptor beta chains from one sample sequenced in a study of T cell clonotyping in hematopoietic cell transplantation (TCRdb year 2021). Library preparation employed the immunoSEQ multiplex PCR assay. TCRdb carries this immuneACCESS record with in-frame sequences only. Its versions omit some clonotypes, under half of them owing to an unresolved V gene in the studies checked, with the rest unexplained. Here the sample has approximately 41,000 clones; about 95% occur a single time. The top ten constitute 0.85% to 1% of the sample. Sequences were obtained from peripheral blood mononuclear cells. The receptors here all came from a man younger than 40 in good health. Some clones in this sample may be carry-over from other donors' samples.

V usage is TRBV18 and J usage is TRBJ2-7; D is perhaps TRBD2 (5 bases). The V and J ends lost 4 bases and 7 bases respectively, with 14 bases between them. This CDR3 region has 13 residues. CDR1 and CDR2 (germline): KGHSH, LQKENI. The CDR3 nucleotides read TGTGCCAGCTCACACAGCGAAACGGGGGAGCAGTACTTC. This sequence encodes CASSHSETGEQYF.

The chain has TRBV7-6 and TRBJ2-5; no clear D gene. In germline, CDR1 is SGHVS, CDR2 FNYEAQ. This CDR3 comprises 14 residues. Trimming took 0 bases from V and 1 from J, leaving 6 bases between them. CDR3 nucleotides: TGTGCCAGCAGCTTAGCAGGGATCCAAGAGACCCAGTACTTC. The encoded protein is CASSLAGIQETQYF.

The chain has TRBV6-5 and TRBJ2-7; no firm D call. The CDR3 contains 13 residues. Trimming stripped 2 bases from V and 5 bases from J, with 10 bases between. CDR1 and CDR2 from the germline V gene are MNHEY and SVGAGI. CDR3 sequence (DNA): TGTGCCAGCAGTTACGGGTCCTGGGACGAGCAGTACTTC. It yields the protein CASSYGSWDEQYF.

The gene calls are TRBV30 and TRBJ1-5; D perhaps matches TRBD1 (5 bases). Trimming shortened V by 3 bases and J by 7 bases, and 19 bases separated the two germline ends. The CDR3 covers 15 residues. Germline CDR1 is GTSNPN and CDR2 is SVGIG (reference sequence). As DNA, the CDR3 is TGTGCCTGGAGCCCCGCCGGGGCGGGAGGCCAGCCCCAGCATTTT. Translating it yields CAWSPAGAGGQPQHF.

This rearrangement joins TRBV29-1 to TRBJ2-1; D gene uncertain. V was cut by 6 bases and J by 6 bases, with 21 bases left in between. The CDR3 contains 15 residues. Germline CDR1 SQVTM, CDR2 ANQGSEA. The CDR3 sequence is CSVHLNQGSVNEQFF. The CDR3 DNA reads as TGCAGCGTCCACCTAAACCAAGGGTCCGTCAATGAGCAGTTCTTC.

The V gene is TRBV6-5, the J gene TRBJ2-2; D call uncertain. The length of the CDR3 is 13 residues. Looked up from germline, CDR1 is MNHEY and CDR2 is SVGAGI. Trimming cost V 0 bases and J 6 bases, with 5 bases left between them. CDR3 loop: CASSYSRSGELFF. The CDR3 DNA follows: TGTGCCAGCAGTTACTCGAGATCCGGGGAGCTGTTTTTT.

The chain is built from TRBV14 and TRBJ1-2, with 8 nucleotides matching TRBD1. V dropped 6 bases and J dropped 4; count of bases not matched to a gene: 10. The CDR3 length is 15 residues. Germline-derived CDR1 and CDR2 are SGHDN and FVKESK. The CDR3 bases are TGTGCCAGCAGTCTAACAGGGGGTCGAAGCTATGGCTACACCTTC. Encoded protein: CASSLTGGRSYGYTF.

The chain employs TRBV5-4 and TRBJ1-2; TRBD1 matches 7 bases. This CDR3 has 15 residues. The V gene's germline CDR1 is SGHNT and CDR2 YYREEE (reference sequence). Trimming cost V 4 bases and J 0 bases; bases outside gene matches: 6. CDR3 in amino acids: CASSPGGGPNYGYTF. The DNA for the CDR3 is TGTGCCAGCAGCCCAGGGGGAGGCCCTAACTATGGCTACACCTTC. Filled out from reference TRBV5-4 and TRBJ1-2, the complete variable domain reads ETGVTQSPTHLIKTRGQQVTLRCSSQSGHNTVSWYQQALGQGPQFIFQYYREEENGRGNFPPRFSGLQFPNYSSELNVNALELDDSALYLCASSPGGGPNYGYTFGSGTRLTVV.

The V and J genes are TRBV14 and TRBJ1-1, with no clear D. V was clipped by 1 base and J by 11 bases, with 17 bases between them. This CDR3 has 14 residues. Per germline, CDR1 SGHDN and CDR2 FVKESK. CDR3 bases: TGTGCCAGCAGCCAAGCTGGCGCGGGGTTGTGGGCTTTCTTT. It translates to CASSQAGAGLWAFF.

The J gene is TRBJ1-3, the V gene TRBV5-6; possibly TRBD1 for D (6 bases). CDR3 size: 17 residues. Germline CDR1 and CDR2: SGHDT and YYEEEE. The V gene lost 4 bases and the J gene lost 0 bases, with 17 bases spanning the gap. The CDR3 DNA is TGTGCCAGCAGCCCCCGAGGGGGGCCGAGCTCTGGAAACACCATATATTTT. This sequence encodes CASSPRGGPSSGNTIYF.

This chain uses TRBV6-1 with TRBJ2-7, with no clear D. V lost 10 bases, J lost 3 bases, and 16 bases lay in between. The CDR3 contains 13 residues. CDR1 and CDR2 (germline): MNHNS, SASEGT. CDR3 residues: CATAPQRDYEQYF. For the CDR3, the DNA is TGTGCCACGGCCCCCCAGAGAGACTACGAGCAGTACTTC.

The chain carries TRBV13 and TRBJ2-5; 7 positions agree with TRBD2. Germline loops: CDR1 PRHDT, CDR2 FYEKMQ (reference sequence). The CDR3 loop spans 13 amino acids. The junction had 8 bases not matched to a gene; V was cut back by 8 bases and J by 5 bases. CDR3 sequence (DNA): TGTGCCAGCGGGGGGGGACCCGGGGAGACCCAGTACTTC. It translates to CASGGGPGETQYF.

The J gene is TRBJ2-3, the V gene TRBV5-4, with D possibly matching TRBD1 (5 bases). V was clipped by 1 base and J by 2 bases, with 8 bases between them. The CDR3 is 14 amino acids. Germline assignment: CDR1 SGHNT and CDR2 YYREEE (reference sequence). This chain's CDR3 is CASSLWGITDTQYF. Written as DNA, the CDR3 is TGTGCCAGCAGCTTGTGGGGCATCACAGATACGCAGTATTTT. Complete variable domain (other parts from reference TRBV5-4 and TRBJ2-3): ETGVTQSPTHLIKTRGQQVTLRCSSQSGHNTVSWYQQALGQGPQFIFQYYREEENGRGNFPPRFSGLQFPNYSSELNVNALELDDSALYLCASSLWGITDTQYFGPGTRLTVL.

This clone was seen a few times. This chain connects TRBV28 to TRBJ1-1; D gene unclear. Trimming stripped 0 bases from V and 0 bases from J, with 5 bases between. CDR3 size: 14 residues. Germline V CDR1 and CDR2: MDHEN, SYDVKM. For the CDR3, the DNA is TGTGCCAGCAGTTTATGGGACCTGAACACTGAAGCTTTCTTT. Translating it yields CASSLWDLNTEAFF.

The J gene is TRBJ1-2, the V gene TRBV9; possibly TRBD1 for D (5 bases). The V and J ends lost 3 bases and 2 bases respectively, with 11 bases between them. The length of the CDR3 is 14 residues. CDR1 is SGDLS and CDR2 is YYNGEE in the germline V gene. In DNA form, the CDR3 reads TGTGCCAGCAGCGCGGGGACGGCGAACTATGGCTACACCTTC. Protein sequence: CASSAGTANYGYTF.

Only one count was recorded for this clone. The chain recombines TRBV5-4 with TRBJ2-5; D is possibly TRBD2 (7 bases). Germline assignment: CDR1 SGHNT and CDR2 YYREEE (reference sequence). Trimming took 3 bases from V and 5 from J, leaving 14 bases between them. The CDR3 is 14 amino acids. CDR3 DNA sequence: TGTGCCAGCAGCTGGGGGGGCGAGCTTGAGACCCAGTACTTC. Translated, it gives CASSWGGELETQYF.

V is TRBV11-2 and J is TRBJ2-7; possibly TRBD1 or TRBD2 for D (5 bases each). Trimming shortened V by 6 bases and J by 0 bases, and 9 bases separated the two germline ends. The CDR3 consists of 13 residues. Germline assignment: CDR1 SGHAT and CDR2 FQNNGV. The CDR3 spells CASSWDHSYEQYF. CDR3 nucleotides: TGTGCCAGCAGTTGGGACCACTCCTACGAGCAGTACTTC.

The rearrangement links TRBV6-1 to TRBJ2-7; no firm D call. Looked up from germline, CDR1 is MNHNS and CDR2 is SASEGT. Trimming removed 4 bases from V and 2 bases from J, with 3 bases in between. The CDR3 extends over 11 amino acids. CDR3 DNA sequence: TGTGCCAGCAGTGGCGCCTACGAGCAGTACTTC. Amino acid sequence: CASSGAYEQYF.

The chain employs TRBV7-8 and TRBJ1-1; 7 bases line up with TRBD1. Germline CDR1 reads SGHVS; CDR2 reads FQNEAQ. V lost 1 base, J lost 5 bases, and 7 bases stayed unmatched. The CDR3 consists of 15 residues. This CDR3 reads CASSLDGDSGTEAFF. CDR3 DNA: TGTGCCAGCAGCTTAGATGGGGACAGCGGGACTGAAGCTTTCTTT.

This clone is a singleton in its sample. The V and J genes are TRBV15 and TRBJ1-1, with D unresolved. Germline V gene sequence: CDR1 LNHNV, CDR2 YYDKDF (reference sequence). The CDR3 sequence is 13 residues long. The germline V and J ends were trimmed by 8 bases and 4 bases, with 14 bases remaining between them. The DNA for the CDR3 is TGTGCCACCTGGGGTGGATCGGGCACTGAAGCTTTCTTT. Translated: CATWGGSGTEAFF.

The chain joins TRBV4-1 to TRBJ2-3; TRBD2 aligns across 9 bases. Trimming at V came to 1 base and at J to 6 bases, leaving 11 bases not matched to a gene. CDR3 length: 17 amino acids. Per the germline V gene, CDR1 is MGHRA and CDR2 is YSYEKL. CDR3 coding DNA: TGCGCCAGCAGCCAAGTGAATCTTAGCGGGGGCGATGATACGCAGTATTTT. This encodes CASSQVNLSGGDDTQYF.

The chain joins TRBV13 to TRBJ1-2; possibly TRBD1 for D (6 bases). Germline values: CDR1 PRHDT, CDR2 FYEKMQ (reference sequence). CDR3 length: 14 residues. V shed 4 bases and J shed 6 bases, with 15 bases lying between them. The CDR3, as DNA: TGTGCCAGCAGCTCGCGGCAGGGGAGGCATGGCTACACCTTC. Residues: CASSSRQGRHGYTF.

The chain has TRBV6-6 and TRBJ1-1; D ambiguous. CDR1 is MNHNY, CDR2 SVGAGI, per germline (reference sequence). V lost 8 bases and J lost 3, with 22 bases in between. CDR3 length: 16 residues. The CDR3 sequence: CASSTPDNPRYTEAFF. Here the CDR3 DNA reads TGTGCCAGCTCTACCCCCGACAACCCGAGATACACTGAAGCTTTCTTT.

The DNA of the CDR3 is TGTGCCTGGGGACTGCCAGGGAGCTCCTATAATTCACCCCTCCACTTT. Translation gives CAWGLPGSSYNSPLHF. The chain joins TRBV30 to TRBJ1-6; D may be TRBD1 (5 bases). CDR1 and CDR2 (germline): GTSNPN, SVGIG (reference sequence). The CDR3 spans 16 residues. Between the trimmed V and J ends, which lost 5 bases and 0 bases, there was a span of 14 bases.

This clone is a singleton in its sample. The chain employs TRBV7-6 and TRBJ1-1; tentatively, D is TRBD1 (5 bases). The germline gives CDR1 SGHVS, CDR2 FNYEAQ. V was trimmed by 6 bases and J by 2 bases, leaving 13 bases between them. This CDR3 region has 14 residues. CDR3 DNA sequence: TGTGCCAGCAGTCGCCACGGGGGAAACACTGAAGCTTTCTTT. The encoded protein is CASSRHGGNTEAFF.

The chain has TRBV6-6 and TRBJ2-7; maybe TRBD1 (5 bases). Deletions cut 6 bases from V and 3 bases from J, with 12 bases between. Germline V gives CDR1 MNHNY, CDR2 SVGAGI (reference sequence). The CDR3 runs to 13 residues. CDR3 bases: TGTGCCAGCAGCCTCCGACAGAACTACGAGCAGTACTTC. It codes for CASSLRQNYEQYF.

The CDR3, as DNA: TGTGCCAGTAGTTCGACCGGGGGGAGTGGTAACTACGAGCAGTACTTC. It translates to CASSSTGGSGNYEQYF. The chain carries TRBV19 and TRBJ2-7; 7 bases are a match to TRBD2. The J segment lost 3 bases and the V segment lost 5 bases, leaving 13 bases of the junction unmatched. The CDR3 is 16 amino acids. The germline V gene encodes CDR1 LNHDA and CDR2 SQIVND (reference sequence).

The V gene is TRBV7-6, the J gene TRBJ2-3, with 7 bases matching TRBD1. With 5 bases clipped from V and 5 bases from J, the junction kept 10 bases outside the gene matches. The CDR3 consists of 15 residues. CDR1 is SGHVS, CDR2 FNYEAQ, per germline. For the CDR3, the DNA is TGTGCCAGCAGCCCCCGACAGGGTGACCTAGATACGCAGTATTTT. Translated: CASSPRQGDLDTQYF.